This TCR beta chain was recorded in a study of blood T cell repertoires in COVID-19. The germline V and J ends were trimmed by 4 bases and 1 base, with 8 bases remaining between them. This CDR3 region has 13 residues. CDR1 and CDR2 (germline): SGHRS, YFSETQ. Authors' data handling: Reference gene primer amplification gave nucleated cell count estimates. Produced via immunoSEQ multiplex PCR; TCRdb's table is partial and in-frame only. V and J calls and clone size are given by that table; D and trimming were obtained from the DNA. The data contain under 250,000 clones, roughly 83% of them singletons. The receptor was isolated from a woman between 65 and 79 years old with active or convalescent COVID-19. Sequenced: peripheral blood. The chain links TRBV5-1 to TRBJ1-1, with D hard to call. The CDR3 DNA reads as TGCGCCAGCAGCACAAGAACGAACACTGAAGCTTTCTTT. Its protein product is CASSTRTNTEAFF.